This is a list of T cell receptor beta chains from one sample in a study of post-analysis software for immune sequencing data. In TCRdb, the PCR reads were re-called with MiXCR into one record per CDR3 protein. The sample consists of hundreds of thousands of distinct CDR3 sequences, less than 40% of them appearing once. Sequenced input: blood. Receptor source: a girl between 5 and 17 years old with multiple sclerosis. CDR3s include the opening cysteine and the closing phenylalanine or tryptophan. Each record gives: clone size, CDR3 length, J gene, V gene, D gene, CDR3 protein, CDR3 DNA. A D gene is named only where the DNA matches it firmly. Clone sizes are given selectively: once, few, many, or a class where the clone is expanded.

>.|16|TRBJ1-4|TRBV4-1|TRBD1
CASSLTLGQGTEKLFF
TGCGCCAGCAGCCTAACTTTGGGACAGGGGACCGAAAAACTGTTTTTT
>many|14|TRBJ2-1|TRBV20-1|TRBD1
CSARGQGSYNEQFF
TGCAGTGCTCGAGGACAGGGCTCATACAATGAGCAGTTCTTC
>.|15|TRBJ2-5|TRBV29-1|.
CSVDGGGTRGETQYF
TGCAGCGTTGATGGGGGAGGTACGCGGGGAGAGACCCAGTACTTC
>.|13|TRBJ2-5|TRBV29-1|.
CSVGAERGETQYF
TGCAGCGTTGGGGCAGAGCGTGGAGAGACCCAGTACTTC
>.|15|TRBJ2-6|TRBV25-1|.
CASSERFSGANVLTF
TGTGCCAGCAGTGAACGGTTCTCTGGGGCCAACGTCCTGACTTTC
>few|14|TRBJ2-7|TRBV6-5|.
CASSYGAGAYEQYF
TGTGCCAGCAGTTACGGGGCAGGGGCCTACGAGCAGTACTTC
>.|16|TRBJ1-6|TRBV5-6|.
CASSFGNRFGDSPLHF
TGTGCCAGCAGCTTCGGGAACAGATTTGGCGATTCACCCCTCCACTTT
>.|13|TRBJ1-1|TRBV12-3/TRBV12-4|.
CANSGEGNTEAFF
TGTGCCAACAGCGGGGAAGGAAACACTGAAGCTTTCTTT
>.|15|TRBJ1-2|TRBV28|.
CASSPGLRSNYGYTF
TGTGCCAGCAGTCCTGGTCTCAGATCAAACTATGGCTACACCTTC
>many|16|TRBJ2-1|TRBV14|.
CASSQRTGSSYNEQFF
TGTGCCAGCAGCCAGCGGACCGGAAGCTCCTACAATGAGCAGTTCTTC
>.|13|TRBJ1-5|TRBV28|.
CASSLRYNQPQHF
TGTGCCAGCAGTTTGCGGTACAATCAGCCCCAGCATTTT
>many|16|TRBJ1-2|TRBV7-9|.
CASSTWRGSSNYGYTF
TGTGCCAGCAGCACCTGGCGAGGCAGTTCCAACTATGGCTACACCTTC
>many|15|TRBJ2-3|TRBV12-3/TRBV12-4|.
CASSYLIGPTDTQYF
TGTGCCAGCAGTTACCTTATAGGGCCCACAGATACGCAGTATTTT
>many|15|TRBJ1-2|TRBV27|TRBD1
CASFGPGTANYGYTF
TGTGCCAGCTTTGGACCCGGGACAGCTAACTATGGCTACACCTTC
>.|16|TRBJ1-2|TRBV10-2|.
CASSSGTQLFNYGYTF
TGCGCCAGCAGTTCCGGGACACAACTATTTAACTATGGCTACACCTTC
>.|14|TRBJ1-1|TRBV5-6|TRBD1
CASSWAGGYPEAFF
TGTGCCAGCAGCTGGGCAGGGGGCTACCCTGAAGCTTTCTTT
>.|12|TRBJ2-7|TRBV5-1|TRBD2
CAITGTRGEQYF
TGCGCCATTACGGGGACTAGGGGGGAGCAGTACTTC
>many|13|TRBJ2-5|TRBV20-1|.
CSAPGLYQETQYF
TGCAGTGCCCCGGGACTGTACCAAGAGACCCAGTACTTC
>many|11|TRBJ1-2|TRBV7-9|.
CASSDISGYTF
TGTGCCAGCAGTGACATCTCGGGCTACACCTTC
>.|15|TRBJ2-1|TRBV27|.
CASSPSSWANNEQFF
TGTGCCAGCAGCCCCAGTAGTTGGGCCAACAATGAGCAGTTCTTC
>.|15|TRBJ2-5|TRBV28|TRBD2
CASSTSSGMLETQYF
TGTGCCAGCAGCACCTCTAGCGGGATGTTGGAGACCCAGTACTTC
>many|14|TRBJ2-1|TRBV3-1|.
CASSRTNSYNEQFF
TGTGCCAGCAGCCGGACAAACTCCTACAATGAGCAGTTCTTC
>many|15|TRBJ2-3|TRBV5-6|.
CASSSERTSTDTQYF
TGTGCCAGCAGCTCGGAGCGGACCAGCACAGATACGCAGTATTTT
>.|13|TRBJ1-2|TRBV4-1|.
CASNRGGRLGYTF
TGCGCCAGCAACCGAGGGGGACGATTGGGGTACACCTTC
>once|15|TRBJ2-2|TRBV20-1|TRBD2
CSARVPSGDTGELFF
TGCAGTGCTAGAGTCCCTAGCGGGGACACCGGGGAGCTGTTTTTT
>few|14|TRBJ2-5|TRBV5-1|.
CASSSDQVQETQYF
TGCGCCAGCAGCTCCGACCAGGTCCAAGAGACCCAGTACTTC
>once|15|TRBJ2-7|TRBV15|TRBD2
CATSGGTRIIYEQYF
TGTGCCACCAGCGGTGGGACTAGGATAATCTACGAGCAGTACTTC
>.|13|TRBJ2-1|TRBV4-3|.
CASSQDWGREQFF
TGCGCCAGCAGCCAAGATTGGGGGCGGGAGCAGTTCTTC
>many|14|TRBJ2-2|TRBV6-6|TRBD2
CASGSGGAPGELFF
TGTGCCAGCGGTAGCGGGGGGGCCCCCGGGGAGCTGTTTTTT
>many|15|TRBJ2-3|TRBV5-1|.
CASSLTGPPPDTQYF
TGCGCCAGCAGCTTGACGGGTCCACCCCCAGATACGCAGTATTTT
>.|16|TRBJ2-3|TRBV12-3/TRBV12-4|TRBD1
CASGPRGQGSTDTQYF
TGTGCCAGCGGACCTCGAGGACAGGGGAGCACAGATACGCAGTATTTT
>many|16|TRBJ2-3|TRBV5-1|.
CASSLGQGFLADTQYF
TGCGCCAGCAGCTTGGGCCAGGGGTTTCTTGCAGATACGCAGTATTTT
>few|18|TRBJ1-1|TRBV7-2|.
CASSHVLRRKQGDTEAFF
TGTGCCAGCAGTCATGTCCTTCGGCGAAAACAGGGTGACACTGAAGCTTTCTTT
>many|13|TRBJ2-1|TRBV5-5|.
CASSVTAPNEQFF
TGTGCCAGCAGCGTTACAGCTCCCAATGAGCAGTTCTTC
>once|16|TRBJ1-1|TRBV6-1|.
CASSELRAQANTEAFF
TGTGCCAGCAGTGAACTCCGAGCACAAGCGAACACTGAAGCTTTCTTT
>.|15|TRBJ2-7|TRBV7-9|TRBD2
CASSPVRGVPYEQYF
TGTGCCAGCAGCCCGGTTCGGGGGGTCCCCTACGAGCAGTACTTC
>many|14|TRBJ2-3|TRBV2|TRBD1
CASSTGGRTDTQYF
TGTGCCAGCAGTACAGGGGGGAGGACAGATACGCAGTATTTT
>.|15|TRBJ2-1|TRBV7-9|.
CASSINSKPYNEQFF
TGTGCCAGCAGTATAAACTCAAAACCCTACAATGAGCAGTTCTTC
>few|13|TRBJ1-5|TRBV7-2|TRBD1
CASSYIQGEPQHF
TGTGCCAGCAGCTATATTCAGGGGGAGCCCCAGCATTTT
>many|15|TRBJ2-1|TRBV20-1|TRBD2
CSAASSGTIYNEQFF
TGCAGTGCTGCCTCCAGCGGGACTATCTACAATGAGCAGTTCTTC
>.|14|TRBJ2-1|TRBV20-1|TRBD2
CSAAPGTSFSEQFF
TGCAGTGCTGCCCCCGGGACTAGTTTTAGTGAGCAGTTCTTC
>many|13|TRBJ2-3|TRBV27|.
CASSPHSSDTQYF
TGTGCCAGCAGTCCACACAGTTCAGATACGCAGTATTTT
>few|19|TRBJ2-3|TRBV12-3/TRBV12-4|.
CASSLSRGAEKGGTDTQYF
TGTGCCAGCAGTTTATCAAGGGGGGCCGAGAAAGGGGGCACAGATACGCAGTATTTT
>.|17|TRBJ2-1|TRBV4-1|.
CASSQDTVPNSYNEQFF
TGCGCCAGCAGCCAAGATACCGTGCCAAACTCCTACAATGAGCAGTTCTTC
>.|15|TRBJ2-3|TRBV11-2|.
CASSLSGTRGDTQYF
TGTGCCAGCAGCCTATCCGGGACCCGAGGAGATACGCAGTATTTT
>many|15|TRBJ2-3|TRBV4-1|.
CASSQEVDNGDTQYF
TGCGCCAGCAGCCAAGAGGTGGATAACGGGGATACGCAGTATTTT
>.|12|TRBJ2-1|TRBV10-3|.
CAISESEAMQFF
TGTGCCATCAGTGAGTCGGAAGCAATGCAGTTCTTC
>.|20|TRBJ1-2|TRBV21-1|.
CASSKAVGGGQGVSNYGCTF
.
>.|16|TRBJ2-3|TRBV18|.
CASSPHEPGGTDTQYF
TGTGCCAGCTCACCGCACGAGCCCGGGGGCACAGATACGCAGTATTTT
>many|14|TRBJ2-3|TRBV5-1|.
CASSPLTSSDTQYF
TGCGCCAGCAGCCCGCTAACTAGTTCAGATACGCAGTATTTT
>.|15|TRBJ2-1|TRBV7-8|.
CASSPVWGSRNEQFF
TGTGCCAGCAGCCCTGTATGGGGGAGTCGCAATGAGCAGTTCTTC
>.|15|TRBJ2-3|TRBV5-1|TRBD1
CASSPTGLETDTQYF
TGCGCCAGCAGCCCGACAGGGTTGGAGACAGATACGCAGTATTTT
>once|14|TRBJ2-7|TRBV6-4|TRBD2
CAPRRGEGSYEQYF
TGTGCCCCCAGGCGGGGGGAGGGCTCCTACGAGCAGTACTTC
>.|15|TRBJ2-3|TRBV5-1|.
CAGSLRPPSRDTQYF
TGCGCCGGCAGCTTGAGGCCACCGTCCAGAGATACACAGTATTTT
>many|19|TRBJ2-6|TRBV4-1|TRBD2
CASSQPTAGRSGGANVLTF
TGCGCCAGCAGCCAGCCAACAGCGGGGCGCTCTGGTGGGGCCAACGTCCTGACTTTC
>few|12|TRBJ1-5|TRBV2|.
CASNLRNQPQHF
TGTGCCAGCAACCTCCGCAATCAGCCCCAGCATTTT
>many|15|TRBJ1-5|TRBV7-9|.
CASSATDDAMQPQHF
TGTGCCAGCAGCGCGACGGACGACGCCATGCAGCCCCAGCATTTT
>.|15|TRBJ2-7|TRBV6-6|.
CASSYWISGRGEQYF
TGTGCCAGCAGTTACTGGATTAGTGGCAGGGGAGAGCAGTACTTC
>many|16|TRBJ2-6|TRBV7-2|TRBD1
CASSFAGGTGANVLTF
TGTGCCAGCAGCTTTGCAGGGGGAACGGGGGCCAACGTCCTGACTTTC
>many|16|TRBJ1-6|TRBV13|.
CASSLRGPSYNSPLHF
TGTGCCAGCAGCTTAAGGGGTCCTTCTTATAATTCACCCCTCCACTTT